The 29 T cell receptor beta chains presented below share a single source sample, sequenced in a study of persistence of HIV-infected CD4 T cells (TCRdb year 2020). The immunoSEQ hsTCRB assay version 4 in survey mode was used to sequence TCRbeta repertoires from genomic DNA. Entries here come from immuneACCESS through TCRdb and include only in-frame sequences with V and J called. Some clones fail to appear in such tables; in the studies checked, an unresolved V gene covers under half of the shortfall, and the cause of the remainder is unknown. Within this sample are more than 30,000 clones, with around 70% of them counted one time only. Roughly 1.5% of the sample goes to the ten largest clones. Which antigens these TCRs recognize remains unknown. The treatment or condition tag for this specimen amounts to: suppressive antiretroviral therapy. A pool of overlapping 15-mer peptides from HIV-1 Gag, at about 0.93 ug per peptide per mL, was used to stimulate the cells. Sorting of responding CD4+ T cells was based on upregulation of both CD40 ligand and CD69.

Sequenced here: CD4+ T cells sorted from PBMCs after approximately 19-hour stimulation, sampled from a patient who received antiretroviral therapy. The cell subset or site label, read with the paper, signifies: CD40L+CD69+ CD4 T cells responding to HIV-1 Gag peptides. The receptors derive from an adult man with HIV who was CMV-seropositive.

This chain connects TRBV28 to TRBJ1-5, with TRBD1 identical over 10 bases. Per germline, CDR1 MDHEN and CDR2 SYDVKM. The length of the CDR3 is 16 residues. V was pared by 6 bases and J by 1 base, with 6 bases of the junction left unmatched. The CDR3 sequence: CASSRRQGASNQPQHF. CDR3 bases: TGTGCCAGCAGCCGTAGACAGGGGGCGAGCAATCAGCCCCAGCATTTT. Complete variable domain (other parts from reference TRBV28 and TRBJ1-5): DVKVTQSSRYLVKRTGEKVFLECVQDMDHENMFWYRQDPGLGLRLIYFSYDVKMKEKGDIPEGYSVSREKKERFSLILESASTNQTSMYLCASSRRQGASNQPQHFGDGTRLSIL.

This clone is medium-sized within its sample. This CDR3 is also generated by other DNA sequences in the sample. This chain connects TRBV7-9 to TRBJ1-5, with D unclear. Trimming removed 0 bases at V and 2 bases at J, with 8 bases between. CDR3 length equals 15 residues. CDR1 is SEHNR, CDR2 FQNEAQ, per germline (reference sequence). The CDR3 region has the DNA TGTGCCAGCAGCTTAGCGAGGGATGGCAATCAGCCCCAGCATTTT. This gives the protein CASSLARDGNQPQHF.

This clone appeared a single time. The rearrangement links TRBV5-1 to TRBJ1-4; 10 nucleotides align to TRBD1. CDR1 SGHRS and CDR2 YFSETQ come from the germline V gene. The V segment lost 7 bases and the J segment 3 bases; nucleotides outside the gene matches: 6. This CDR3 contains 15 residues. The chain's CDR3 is CASGRQGAANEKLFF. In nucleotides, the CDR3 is TGCGCCAGCGGCCGACAGGGGGCCGCTAATGAAAAACTGTTTTTT.

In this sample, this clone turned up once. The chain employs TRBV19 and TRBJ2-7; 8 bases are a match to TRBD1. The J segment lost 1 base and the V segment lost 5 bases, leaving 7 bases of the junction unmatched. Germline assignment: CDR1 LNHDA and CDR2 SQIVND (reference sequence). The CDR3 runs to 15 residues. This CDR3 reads CASSPGDRSSYEQYF. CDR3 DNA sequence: TGTGCCAGTAGTCCCGGGGACAGGTCGTCCTACGAGCAGTACTTC.

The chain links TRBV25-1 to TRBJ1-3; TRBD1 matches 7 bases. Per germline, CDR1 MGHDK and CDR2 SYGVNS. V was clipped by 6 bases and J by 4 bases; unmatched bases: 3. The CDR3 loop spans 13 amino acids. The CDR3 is CASSTGVGNTIYF. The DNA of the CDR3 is TGTGCCAGCAGCACAGGGGTAGGAAACACCATATATTTT.

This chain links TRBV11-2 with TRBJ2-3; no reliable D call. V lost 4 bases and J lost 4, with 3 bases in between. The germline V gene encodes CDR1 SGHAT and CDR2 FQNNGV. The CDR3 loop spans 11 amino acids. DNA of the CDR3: TGTGCCAGCAGCTCCTCAGATACGCAGTATTTT. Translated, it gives CASSSSDTQYF.

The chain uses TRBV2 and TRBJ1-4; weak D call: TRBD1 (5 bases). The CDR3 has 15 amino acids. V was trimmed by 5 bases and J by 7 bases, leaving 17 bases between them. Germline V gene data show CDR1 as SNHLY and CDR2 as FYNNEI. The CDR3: CASSRSGGLGEKLFF. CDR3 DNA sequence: TGTGCCAGCAGTCGCTCGGGGGGGTTAGGTGAAAAACTGTTTTTT.

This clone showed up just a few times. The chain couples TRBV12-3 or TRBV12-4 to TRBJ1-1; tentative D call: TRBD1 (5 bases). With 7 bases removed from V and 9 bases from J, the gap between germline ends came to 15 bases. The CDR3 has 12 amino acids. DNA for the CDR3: TGTGCCAGCACCCGTAGTGGGGGGAAAGCTTTCTTT. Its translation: CASTRSGGKAFF.

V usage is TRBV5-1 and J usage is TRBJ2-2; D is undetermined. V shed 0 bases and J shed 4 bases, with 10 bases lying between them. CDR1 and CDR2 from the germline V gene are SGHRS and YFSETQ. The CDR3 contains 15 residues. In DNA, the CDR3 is TGCGCCAGCAGCTTGGCCGTAACCGGCACCGGGGAGCTGTTTTTT. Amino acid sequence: CASSLAVTGTGELFF.

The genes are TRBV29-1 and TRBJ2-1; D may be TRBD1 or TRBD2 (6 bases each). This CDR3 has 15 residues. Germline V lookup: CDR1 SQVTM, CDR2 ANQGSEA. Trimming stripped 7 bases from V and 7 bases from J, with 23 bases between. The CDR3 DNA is TGCAGCGCCACTGAGTGGGGGGCAGGGGAAAATGAGCAGTTCTTC. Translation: CSATEWGAGENEQFF.

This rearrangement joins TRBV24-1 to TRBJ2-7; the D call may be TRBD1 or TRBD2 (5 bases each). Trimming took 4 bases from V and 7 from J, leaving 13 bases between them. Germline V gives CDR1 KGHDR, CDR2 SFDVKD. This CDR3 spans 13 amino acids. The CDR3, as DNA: TGTGCCACCAGTGACTCGGGACGAAAGGAGCAGTACTTC. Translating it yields CATSDSGRKEQYF.

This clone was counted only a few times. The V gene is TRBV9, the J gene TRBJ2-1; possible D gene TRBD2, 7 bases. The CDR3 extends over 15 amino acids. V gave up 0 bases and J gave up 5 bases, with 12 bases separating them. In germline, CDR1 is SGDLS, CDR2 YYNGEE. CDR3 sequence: CASSVEGGPDNEQFF. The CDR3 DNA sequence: TGTGCCAGCAGCGTAGAGGGGGGGCCGGACAATGAGCAGTTCTTC.

The CDR3 reads CASRGWEQPQHF. In DNA, the CDR3 is TGTGCCAGCAGGGGATGGGAGCAGCCCCAGCATTTT. The chain has TRBV6-5 and TRBJ1-5; D gene ambiguous. Trimming shortened V by 6 bases and J by 7 bases, and 10 bases separated the two germline ends. This CDR3 is 12 amino acids long. The germline gives CDR1 MNHEY, CDR2 SVGAGI.

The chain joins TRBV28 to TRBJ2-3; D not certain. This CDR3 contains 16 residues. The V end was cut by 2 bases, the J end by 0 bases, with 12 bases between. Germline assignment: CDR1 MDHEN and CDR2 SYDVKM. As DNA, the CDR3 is TGTGCCAGCAGTTTAGACCAGGCCCCAAGCACAGATACGCAGTATTTT. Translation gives CASSLDQAPSTDTQYF.

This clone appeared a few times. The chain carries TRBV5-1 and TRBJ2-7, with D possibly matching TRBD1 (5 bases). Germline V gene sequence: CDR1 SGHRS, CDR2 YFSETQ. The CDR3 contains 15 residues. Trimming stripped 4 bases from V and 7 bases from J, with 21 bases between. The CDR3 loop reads CASSLSTVSGLEQYF. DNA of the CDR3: TGCGCCAGCAGCCTGTCGACAGTGTCCGGGTTGGAGCAGTACTTC.

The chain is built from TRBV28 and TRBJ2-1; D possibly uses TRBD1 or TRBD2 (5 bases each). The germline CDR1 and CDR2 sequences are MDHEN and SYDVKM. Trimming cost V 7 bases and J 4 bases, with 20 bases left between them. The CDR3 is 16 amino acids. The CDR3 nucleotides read TGTGCCAGCATCCCTTCCCCCGGGGACGGATACAATGAGCAGTTCTTC. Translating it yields CASIPSPGDGYNEQFF. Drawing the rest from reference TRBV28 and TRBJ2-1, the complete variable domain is DVKVTQSSRYLVKRTGEKVFLECVQDMDHENMFWYRQDPGLGLRLIYFSYDVKMKEKGDIPEGYSVSREKKERFSLILESASTNQTSMYLCASIPSPGDGYNEQFFGPGTRLTVL.

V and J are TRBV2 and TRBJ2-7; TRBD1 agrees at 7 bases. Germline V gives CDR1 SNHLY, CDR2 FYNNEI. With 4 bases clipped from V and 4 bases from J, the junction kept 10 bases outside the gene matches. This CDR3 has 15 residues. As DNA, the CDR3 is TGTGCCAGCAGTGCAGGGGGTCTGAGACAATACGAGCAGTACTTC. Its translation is CASSAGGLRQYEQYF.

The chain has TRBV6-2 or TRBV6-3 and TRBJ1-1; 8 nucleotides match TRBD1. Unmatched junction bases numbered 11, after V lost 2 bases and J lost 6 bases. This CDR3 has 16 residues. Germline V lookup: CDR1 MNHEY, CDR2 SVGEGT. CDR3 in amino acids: CASSYGQGGGRAEAFF. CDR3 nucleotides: TGTGCCAGCAGTTACGGACAGGGTGGTGGAAGAGCTGAAGCTTTCTTT.

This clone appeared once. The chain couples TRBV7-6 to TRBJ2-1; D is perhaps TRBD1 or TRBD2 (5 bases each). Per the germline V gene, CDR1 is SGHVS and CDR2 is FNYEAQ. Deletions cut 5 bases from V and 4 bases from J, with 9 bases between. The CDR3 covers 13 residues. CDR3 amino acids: CASSRDRYNEQFF. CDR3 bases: TGTGCCAGCAGCCGGGACCGTTACAATGAGCAGTTCTTC.

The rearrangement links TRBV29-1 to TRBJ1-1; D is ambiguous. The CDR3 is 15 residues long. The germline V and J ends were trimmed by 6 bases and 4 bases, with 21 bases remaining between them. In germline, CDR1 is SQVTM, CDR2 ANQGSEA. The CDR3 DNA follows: TGCAGCGTCCAAAAACCTGAGGGAGTATCCACTGAAGCTTTCTTT. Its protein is CSVQKPEGVSTEAFF.

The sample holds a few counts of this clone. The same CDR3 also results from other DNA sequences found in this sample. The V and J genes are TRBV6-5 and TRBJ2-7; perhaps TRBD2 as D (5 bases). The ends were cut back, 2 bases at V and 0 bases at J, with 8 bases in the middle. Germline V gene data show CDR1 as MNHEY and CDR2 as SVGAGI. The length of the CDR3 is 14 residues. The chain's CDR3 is CASSYDRDSYEQYF. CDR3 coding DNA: TGTGCCAGCAGTTACGATCGGGACTCCTACGAGCAGTACTTC.

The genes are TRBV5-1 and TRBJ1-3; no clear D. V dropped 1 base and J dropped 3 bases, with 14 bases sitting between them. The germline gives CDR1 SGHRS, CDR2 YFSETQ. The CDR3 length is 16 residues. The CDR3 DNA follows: TGCGCCAGCAGCTTGAGTCCGGGGAGTAGTGGAAACACCATATATTTT. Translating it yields CASSLSPGSSGNTIYF.

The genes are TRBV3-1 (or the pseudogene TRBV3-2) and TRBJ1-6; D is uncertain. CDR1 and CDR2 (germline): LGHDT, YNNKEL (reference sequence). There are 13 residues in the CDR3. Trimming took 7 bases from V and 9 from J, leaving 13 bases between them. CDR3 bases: TGTGCCAGCAAAGGGATGGTGGGTTCACCCCTCCACTTT. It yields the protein CASKGMVGSPLHF.

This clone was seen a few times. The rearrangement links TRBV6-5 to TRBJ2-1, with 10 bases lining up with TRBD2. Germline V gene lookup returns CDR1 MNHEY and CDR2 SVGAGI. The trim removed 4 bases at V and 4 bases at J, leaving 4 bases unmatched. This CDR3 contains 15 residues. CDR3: CASSSLAGGYNEQFF. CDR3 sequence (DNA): TGTGCCAGCAGTTCGTTAGCGGGGGGTTACAATGAGCAGTTCTTC.

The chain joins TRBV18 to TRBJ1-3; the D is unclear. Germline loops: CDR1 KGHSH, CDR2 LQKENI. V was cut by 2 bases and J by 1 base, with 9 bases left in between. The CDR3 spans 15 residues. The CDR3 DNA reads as TGTGCCAGCTCACCATCCGGCGGATCTGGAAACACCATATATTTT. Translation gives CASSPSGGSGNTIYF.

CDR3 coding DNA: TGTGCCAGCAGCTTGTCAAGAGCACTTGGTACTGAAGCTTTCTTT. Protein: CASSLSRALGTEAFF. J is TRBJ1-1 and V is TRBV5-5; D is uncertain. Trimming took off 1 base at V and 5 bases at J, with 15 bases between the two ends. There are 15 residues in the CDR3. Germline V gives CDR1 SGHKS, CDR2 YYEKEE (reference sequence).

CDR3: CASSQPDRVNQPQHF. CDR3 nucleotides: TGCGCCAGCAGCCAACCCGACAGGGTAAATCAGCCCCAGCATTTT. The chain joins TRBV4-1 to TRBJ1-5; the match to TRBD1 covers 7 bases. The ends lost 2 bases at V and 4 bases at J; junction bases unmatched: 5. CDR1 is MGHRA and CDR2 is YSYEKL in the germline V gene. This CDR3 comprises 15 residues.

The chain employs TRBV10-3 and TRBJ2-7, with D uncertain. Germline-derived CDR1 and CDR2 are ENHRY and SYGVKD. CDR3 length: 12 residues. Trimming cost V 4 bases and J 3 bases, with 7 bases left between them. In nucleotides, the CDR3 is TGTGCCATCAGTGCCCTTAACTACGAGCAGTACTTC. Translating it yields CAISALNYEQYF.

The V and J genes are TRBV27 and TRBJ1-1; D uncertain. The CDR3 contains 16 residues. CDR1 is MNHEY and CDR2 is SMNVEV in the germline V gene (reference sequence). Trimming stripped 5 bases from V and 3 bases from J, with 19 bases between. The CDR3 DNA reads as TGTGCCAGCAGTCCGAAGCTGACCGAGAGAGACACTGAAGCTTTCTTT. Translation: CASSPKLTERDTEAFF.